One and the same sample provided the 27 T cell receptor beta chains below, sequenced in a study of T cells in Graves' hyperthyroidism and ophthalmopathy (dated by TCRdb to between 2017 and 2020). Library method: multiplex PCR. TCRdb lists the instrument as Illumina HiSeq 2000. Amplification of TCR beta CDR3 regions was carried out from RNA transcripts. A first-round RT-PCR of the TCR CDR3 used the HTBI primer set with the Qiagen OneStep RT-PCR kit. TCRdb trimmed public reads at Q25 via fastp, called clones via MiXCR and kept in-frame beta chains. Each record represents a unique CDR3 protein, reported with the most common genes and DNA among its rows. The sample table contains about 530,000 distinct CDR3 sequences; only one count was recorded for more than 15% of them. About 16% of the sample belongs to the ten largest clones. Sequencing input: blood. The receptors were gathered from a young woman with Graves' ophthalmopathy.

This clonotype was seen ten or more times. Here the CDR3 DNA reads TGTGCCAGCAACCGACGGACGAACACCGGGGAGCTGTTTTTT. Protein product: CASNRRTNTGELFF. V gene TRBV6-1 combines with J gene TRBJ2-2; D is unresolved. From germline, CDR1 is MNHNS and CDR2 SASEGT. V shed 7 bases and J shed 0 bases, with 9 bases lying between them. The CDR3 contains 14 residues.

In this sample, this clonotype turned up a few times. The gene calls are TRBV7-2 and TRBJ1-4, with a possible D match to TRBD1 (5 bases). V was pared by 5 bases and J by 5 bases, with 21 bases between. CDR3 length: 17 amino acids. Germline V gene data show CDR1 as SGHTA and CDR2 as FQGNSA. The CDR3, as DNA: TGTGCCAGCAGCCCCGTCACCCGGGAGGGGTGGAATGAAAAACTGTTTTTT. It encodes CASSPVTREGWNEKLFF.

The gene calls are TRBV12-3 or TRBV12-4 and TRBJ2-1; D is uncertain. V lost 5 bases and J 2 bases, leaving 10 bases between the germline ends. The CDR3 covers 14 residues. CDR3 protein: CASSPRSAYNEQFF. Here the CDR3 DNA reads TGTGCCAGCAGTCCCCGGTCGGCCTACAATGAGCAGTTCTTC.

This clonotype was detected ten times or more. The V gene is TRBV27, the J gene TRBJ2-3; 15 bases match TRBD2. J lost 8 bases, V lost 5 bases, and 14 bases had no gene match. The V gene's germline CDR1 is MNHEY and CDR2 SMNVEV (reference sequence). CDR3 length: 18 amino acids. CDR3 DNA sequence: TGTGCCAGCAGTCCGCTTTGGACTAGCGGGAGGGAGGGCTCTACGCAGTATTTT. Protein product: CASSPLWTSGREGSTQYF.

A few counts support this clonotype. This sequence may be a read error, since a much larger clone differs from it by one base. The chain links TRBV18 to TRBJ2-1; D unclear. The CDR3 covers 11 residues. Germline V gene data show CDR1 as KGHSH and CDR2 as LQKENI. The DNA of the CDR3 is TGTGCCAGCTCACCACCCAATGAGCAGTCCTTC. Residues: CASSPPNEQSF.

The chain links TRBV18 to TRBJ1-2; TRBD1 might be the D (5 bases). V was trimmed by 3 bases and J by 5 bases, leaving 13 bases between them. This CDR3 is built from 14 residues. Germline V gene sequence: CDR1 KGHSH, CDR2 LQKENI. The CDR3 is CASSPGGDVYGYTF. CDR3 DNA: TGTGCCAGCTCACCGGGAGGGGACGTTTATGGCTACACCTTC.

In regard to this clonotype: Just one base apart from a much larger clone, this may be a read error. In nucleotides, the CDR3 is TGTGCCACCCGGGGGGACCAAGAGACCCATTACTTC. It specifies CATRGDQETHYF. The chain links TRBV12-3 or TRBV12-4 to TRBJ2-5, with 7 bases lining up with TRBD2. The CDR3 spans 12 residues.

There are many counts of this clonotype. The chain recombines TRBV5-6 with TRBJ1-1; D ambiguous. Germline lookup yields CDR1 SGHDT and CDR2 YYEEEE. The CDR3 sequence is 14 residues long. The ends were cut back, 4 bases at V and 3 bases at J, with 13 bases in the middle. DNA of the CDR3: TGTGCCAGCAGCACGGGTCCCACGGACACTGAAGCTTTCTTT. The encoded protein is CASSTGPTDTEAFF.

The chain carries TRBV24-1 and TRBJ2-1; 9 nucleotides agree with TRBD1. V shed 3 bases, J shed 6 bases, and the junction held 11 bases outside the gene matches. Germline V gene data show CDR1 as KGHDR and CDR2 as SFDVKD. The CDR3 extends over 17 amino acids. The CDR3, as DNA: TGTGCCACCAGTGATAGGGCCGGGACAGGGCGTAGCAATGAGCAGTTCTTC. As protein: CATSDRAGTGRSNEQFF.

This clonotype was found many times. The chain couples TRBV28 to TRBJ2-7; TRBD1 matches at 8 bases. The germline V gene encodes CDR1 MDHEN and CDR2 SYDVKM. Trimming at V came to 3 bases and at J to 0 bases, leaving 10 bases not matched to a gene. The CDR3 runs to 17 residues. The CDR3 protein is CASSFTRTGPISYEQYF. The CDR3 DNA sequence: TGTGCCAGCAGTTTCACCAGGACAGGGCCAATCTCCTACGAGCAGTACTTC.

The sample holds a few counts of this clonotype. CDR3 region: CASSLPGGIRDEQFF. The CDR3 region has the DNA TGCGCCAGCAGCCTCCCGGGCGGGATAAGGGATGAGCAGTTCTTC. This chain uses TRBV4-1 with TRBJ2-1; D possibly corresponds to TRBD2 (6 bases). Germline V lookup: CDR1 MGHRA, CDR2 YSYEKL. The V gene lost 4 bases and the J gene lost 8 bases, with 18 bases spanning the gap. CDR3 length equals 15 residues.

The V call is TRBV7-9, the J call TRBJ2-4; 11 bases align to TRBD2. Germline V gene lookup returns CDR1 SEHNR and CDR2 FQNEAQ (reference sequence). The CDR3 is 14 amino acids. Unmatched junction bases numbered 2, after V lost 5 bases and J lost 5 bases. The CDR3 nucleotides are TGTGCCAGCAGCCCACTAGCGGGAGAAAACATTCAGTACTTC. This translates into CASSPLAGENIQYF.

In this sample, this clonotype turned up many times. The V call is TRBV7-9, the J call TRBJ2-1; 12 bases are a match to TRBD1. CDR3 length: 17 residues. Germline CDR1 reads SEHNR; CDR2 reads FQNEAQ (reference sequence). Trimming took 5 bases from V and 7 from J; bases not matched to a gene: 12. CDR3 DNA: TGTGCCAGCAGCCCATTTGAAGGGACAGGGGGCAGAAATGAGCAGTTCTTC. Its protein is CASSPFEGTGGRNEQFF.

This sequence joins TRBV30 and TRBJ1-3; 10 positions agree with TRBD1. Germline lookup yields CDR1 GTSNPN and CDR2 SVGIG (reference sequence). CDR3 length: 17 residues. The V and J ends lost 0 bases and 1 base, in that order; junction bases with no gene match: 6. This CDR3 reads CAWSVRGTGASGNTIYF. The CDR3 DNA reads TGTGCCTGGAGTGTAAGGGGGACAGGGGCTTCTGGAAACACCATATATTTT.

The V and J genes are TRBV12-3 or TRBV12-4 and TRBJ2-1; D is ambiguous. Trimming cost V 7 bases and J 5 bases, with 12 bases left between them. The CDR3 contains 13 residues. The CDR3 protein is CASTQTPHNEQFF. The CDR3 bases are TGTGCCAGCACCCAGACCCCGCACAATGAGCAGTTCTTC.

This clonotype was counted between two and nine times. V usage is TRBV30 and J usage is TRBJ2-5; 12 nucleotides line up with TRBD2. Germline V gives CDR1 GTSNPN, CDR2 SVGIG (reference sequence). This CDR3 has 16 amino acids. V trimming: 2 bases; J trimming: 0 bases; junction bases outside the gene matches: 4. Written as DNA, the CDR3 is TGTGCCTGGAGTCCCGGGACTAGCGGGCACCAAGAGACCCAGTACTTC. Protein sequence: CAWSPGTSGHQETQYF.

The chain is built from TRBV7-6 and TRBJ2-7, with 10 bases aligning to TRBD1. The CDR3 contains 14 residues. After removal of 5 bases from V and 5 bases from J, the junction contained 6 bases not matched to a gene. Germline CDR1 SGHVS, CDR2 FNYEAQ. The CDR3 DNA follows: TGTGCCAGCAGCCCGACAGGGGGCTGGGACGAGCAGTACTTC. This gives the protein CASSPTGGWDEQYF.

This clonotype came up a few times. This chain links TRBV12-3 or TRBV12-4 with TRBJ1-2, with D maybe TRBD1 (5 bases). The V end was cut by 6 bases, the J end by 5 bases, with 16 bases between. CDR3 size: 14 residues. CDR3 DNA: TGTGCCAGCAGAATATCCGGGACGTATTATGGCTACACCTTC. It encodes CASRISGTYYGYTF.

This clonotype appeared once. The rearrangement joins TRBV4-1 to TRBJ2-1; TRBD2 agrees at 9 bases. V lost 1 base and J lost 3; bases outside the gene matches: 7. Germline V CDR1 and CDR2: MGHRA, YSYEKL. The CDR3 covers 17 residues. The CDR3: CASSQAVSGRHYNEQFF. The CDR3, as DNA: TGCGCCAGCAGCCAAGCCGTTAGCGGGAGACACTACAATGAGCAGTTCTTC.

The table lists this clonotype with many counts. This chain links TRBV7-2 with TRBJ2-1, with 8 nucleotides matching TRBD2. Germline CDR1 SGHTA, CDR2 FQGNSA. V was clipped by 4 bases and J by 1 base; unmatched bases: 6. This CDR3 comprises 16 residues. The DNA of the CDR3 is TGTGCCAGCAGCTCTCGGGGGGGGGCATCCTACAATGAGCAGTTCTTC. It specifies CASSSRGGASYNEQFF.

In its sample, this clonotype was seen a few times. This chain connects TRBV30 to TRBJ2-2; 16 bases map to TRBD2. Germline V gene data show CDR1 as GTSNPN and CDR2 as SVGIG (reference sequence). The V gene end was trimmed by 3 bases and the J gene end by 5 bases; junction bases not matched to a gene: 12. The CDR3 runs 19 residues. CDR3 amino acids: CAWSLRTGLAGGGTGELFF. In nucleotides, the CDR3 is TGTGCCTGGAGCCTCAGGACGGGACTAGCGGGAGGGGGGACCGGGGAGCTGTTTTTT. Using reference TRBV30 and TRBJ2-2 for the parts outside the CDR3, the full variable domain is SQTIHQWPATLVQPVGSPLSLECTVEGTSNPNLYWYRQAAGRGLQLLFYSVGIGQISSEVPQNLSASRPQDRQFILSSKKLLLSDSGFYLCAWSLRTGLAGGGTGELFFGEGSRLTVL.

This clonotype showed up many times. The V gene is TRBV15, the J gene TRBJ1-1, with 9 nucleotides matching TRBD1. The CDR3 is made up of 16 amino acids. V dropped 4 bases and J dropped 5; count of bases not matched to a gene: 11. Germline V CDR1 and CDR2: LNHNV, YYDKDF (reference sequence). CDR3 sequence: CATSTPGQGGRTEAFF. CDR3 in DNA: TGTGCCACCAGCACCCCGGGACAGGGAGGGAGAACTGAAGCTTTCTTT.

For the CDR3, the DNA is TGTGCCAGCAGCCAAAGAGGGAGCGGGGGGGCAATTTTATTGGAGGATACGCAGTATTTT. It yields the protein CASSQRGSGGAILLEDTQYF. The rearrangement links TRBV3-1 to TRBJ2-3; 10 positions match TRBD2. J gave up 6 bases and V 2 bases, and 20 bases lay outside the gene matches. This CDR3 region has 20 residues. Germline V lookup: CDR1 LGHDT, CDR2 YNNKEL (reference sequence).

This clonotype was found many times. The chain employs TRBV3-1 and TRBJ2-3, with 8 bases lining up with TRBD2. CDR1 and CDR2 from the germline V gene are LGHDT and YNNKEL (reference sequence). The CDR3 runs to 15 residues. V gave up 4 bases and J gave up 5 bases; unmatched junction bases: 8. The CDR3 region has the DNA TGTGCCAGCAGCCTACGGACTAGCACATTAGATACGCAGTATTTT. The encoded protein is CASSLRTSTLDTQYF.

The CDR3 spells CSASTRMEAFF. Written as DNA, the CDR3 is TGCAGTGCTAGTACGCGGATGGAAGCTTTCTTT. This chain joins TRBV20-1 and TRBJ1-1, with D hard to call. The CDR3 sequence is 11 residues long. Germline V gene sequence: CDR1 DFQATT, CDR2 SNEGSKA (reference sequence). V lost 3 bases and J 8 bases, leaving 10 bases between the germline ends.

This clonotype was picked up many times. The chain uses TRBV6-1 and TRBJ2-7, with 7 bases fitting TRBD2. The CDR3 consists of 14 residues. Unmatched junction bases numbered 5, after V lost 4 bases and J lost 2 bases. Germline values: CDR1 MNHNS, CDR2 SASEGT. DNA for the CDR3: TGTGCCAGCAGTGGACTAGCAGTAGCCTACGAGCAGTACTTC. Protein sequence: CASSGLAVAYEQYF.

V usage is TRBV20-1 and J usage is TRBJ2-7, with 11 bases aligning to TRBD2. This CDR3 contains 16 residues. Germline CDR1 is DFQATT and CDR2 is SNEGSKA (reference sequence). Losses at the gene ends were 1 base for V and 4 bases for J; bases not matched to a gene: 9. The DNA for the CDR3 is TGCAGTGCTAGAGCGACTAGCGGGATTTCCGCGTACGAGCAGTACTTC. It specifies CSARATSGISAYEQYF.